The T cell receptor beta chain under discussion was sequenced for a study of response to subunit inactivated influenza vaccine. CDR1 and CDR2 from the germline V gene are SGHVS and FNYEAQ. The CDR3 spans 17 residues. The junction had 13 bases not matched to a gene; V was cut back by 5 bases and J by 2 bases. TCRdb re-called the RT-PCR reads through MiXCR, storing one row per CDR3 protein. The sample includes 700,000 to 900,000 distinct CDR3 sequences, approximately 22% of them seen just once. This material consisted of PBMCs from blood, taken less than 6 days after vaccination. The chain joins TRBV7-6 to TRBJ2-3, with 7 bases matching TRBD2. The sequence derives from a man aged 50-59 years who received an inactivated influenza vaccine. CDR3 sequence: CASSLVGRGVTTDTQYF. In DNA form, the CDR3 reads TGTGCCAGCAGCCTTGTGGGTCGGGGGGTTACCACAGATACGCAGTATTTT.